These 5 T cell receptor beta chains originate from one sample sequenced in a study of blood T cell repertoires in COVID-19. Clones were read by immunoSEQ multiplex PCR, and TCRdb kept only the in-frame ones, dropping some. The data contain a few hundred thousand clones, about 84% of them singletons. The sequenced sample consisted of peripheral blood. All receptors come from a woman aged 45-65 years with acute or convalescent COVID-19.

The chain links TRBV30 to TRBJ1-4; D call uncertain. Trimming shortened V by 0 bases and J by 4 bases, and 12 bases separated the two germline ends. CDR1 and CDR2 (germline): GTSNPN, SVGIG (reference sequence). This CDR3 is 15 amino acids long. The CDR3: CAWSVRGGFNEKLFF. The CDR3, as DNA: TGTGCCTGGAGTGTACGGGGAGGGTTTAATGAAAAACTGTTTTTT.

This clone was seen a few times. The J gene is TRBJ2-1, the V gene TRBV6-6; 9 bases match TRBD1. The CDR3 is 15 amino acids. V was clipped by 4 bases and J by 4 bases; unmatched bases: 5. Per the germline V gene, CDR1 is MNHNY and CDR2 is SVGAGI (reference sequence). The CDR3: CASSSGTGPYNEQFF. The CDR3 DNA is TGTGCCAGCAGTTCCGGGACAGGGCCTTACAATGAGCAGTTCTTC.

This rearrangement joins TRBV3-1 (or the pseudogene TRBV3-2) to TRBJ2-7; TRBD2 matches 14 bases. Germline V gene sequence: CDR1 LGHDT, CDR2 YNNKEL (reference sequence). Germline trimming cut 4 bases from V and 4 bases from J; bases unmatched to any gene: 6. CDR3 length equals 16 residues. The CDR3 sequence is CASSPGTSGRRYEQYF. CDR3 nucleotide sequence: TGTGCCAGCAGCCCAGGGACTAGCGGGAGAAGGTACGAGCAGTACTTC.

For this clone: The conserved closing phenylalanine or tryptophan is absent in this CDR3, likely reflecting a read error. It is unclear where the CDR3 begins or ends on the DNA, so no DNA is shown, and the CDR3 is as TCRdb lists it. The chain is built from TRBV5-1 and TRBJ2-7; whether TRBD1, the table's D call, matches the DNA was not checked. The CDR3 is 13 residues long, ends included. CDR1 SGHRS and CDR2 YFSETQ come from the germline V gene. This chain's CDR3 is CASTGTGVVRAVL.

The CDR3 DNA sequence: TGTGCCAGCACTACCCTGGGACAGACAAACACTGAAGCTTTCTTT. This codes for CASTTLGQTNTEAFF. The chain joins TRBV6-5 to TRBJ1-1; the match to TRBD1 covers 7 bases. This CDR3 spans 15 amino acids. V lost 7 bases and J lost 2; bases outside the gene matches: 10. Germline lookup yields CDR1 MNHEY and CDR2 SVGAGI.